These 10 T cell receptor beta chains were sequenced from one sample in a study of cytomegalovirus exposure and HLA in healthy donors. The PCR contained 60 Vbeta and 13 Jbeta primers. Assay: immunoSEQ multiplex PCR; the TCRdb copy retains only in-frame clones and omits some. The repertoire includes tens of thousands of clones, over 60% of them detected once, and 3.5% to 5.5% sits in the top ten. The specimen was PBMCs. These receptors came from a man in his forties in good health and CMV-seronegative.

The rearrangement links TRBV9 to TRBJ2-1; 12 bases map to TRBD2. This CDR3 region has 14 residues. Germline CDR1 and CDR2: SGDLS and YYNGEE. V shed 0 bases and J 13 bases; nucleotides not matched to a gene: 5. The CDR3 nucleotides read TGTGCCAGCAGCGTAGATGCTAGCGGGAGGGCCCAGTTCTTC. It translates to CASSVDASGRAQFF.

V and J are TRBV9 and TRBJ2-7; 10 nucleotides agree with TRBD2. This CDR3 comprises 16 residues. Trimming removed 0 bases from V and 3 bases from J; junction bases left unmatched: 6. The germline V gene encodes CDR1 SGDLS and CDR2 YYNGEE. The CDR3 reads CASSVGTSGPLYEQYF. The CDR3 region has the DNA TGTGCCAGCAGCGTAGGGACTAGCGGACCGCTCTACGAGCAGTACTTC.

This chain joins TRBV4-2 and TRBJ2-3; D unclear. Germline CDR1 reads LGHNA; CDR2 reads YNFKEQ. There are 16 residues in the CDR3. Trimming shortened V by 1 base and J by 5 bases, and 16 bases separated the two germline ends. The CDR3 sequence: CASSQGSSLVLDTQYF. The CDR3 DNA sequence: TGTGCCAGCAGCCAAGGCTCGTCGCTAGTTCTAGATACGCAGTATTTT.

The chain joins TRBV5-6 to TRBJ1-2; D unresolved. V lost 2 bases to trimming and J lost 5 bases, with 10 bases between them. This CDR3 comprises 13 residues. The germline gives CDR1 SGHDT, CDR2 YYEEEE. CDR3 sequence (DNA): TGTGCCAGCAGCTTTGTTGGGAGGTATGGCTACACCTTC. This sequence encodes CASSFVGRYGYTF.

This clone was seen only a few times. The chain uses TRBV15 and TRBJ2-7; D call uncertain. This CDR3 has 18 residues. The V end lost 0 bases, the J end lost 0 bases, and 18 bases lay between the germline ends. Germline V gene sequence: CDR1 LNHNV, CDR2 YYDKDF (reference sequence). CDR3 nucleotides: TGTGCCACCAGCAGAGATTCGCCAGGCAATACTCTCTCCTACGAGCAGTACTTC. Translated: CATSRDSPGNTLSYEQYF.

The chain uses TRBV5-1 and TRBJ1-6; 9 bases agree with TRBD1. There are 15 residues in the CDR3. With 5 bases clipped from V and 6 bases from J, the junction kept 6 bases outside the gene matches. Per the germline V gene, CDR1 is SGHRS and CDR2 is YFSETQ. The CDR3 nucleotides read TGCGCCAGCAGATTACAGGGGGCCGGTAATTCACCCCTCCACTTT. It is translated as CASRLQGAGNSPLHF.

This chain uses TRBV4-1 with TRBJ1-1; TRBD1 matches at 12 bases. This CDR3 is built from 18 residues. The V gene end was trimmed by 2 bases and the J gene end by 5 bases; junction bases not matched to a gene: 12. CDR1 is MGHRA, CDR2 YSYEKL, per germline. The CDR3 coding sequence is TGCGCCAGCAGCCAATTCCCCGGGACAGGGGGCGCGGGGACTGAAGCTTTCTTT. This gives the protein CASSQFPGTGGAGTEAFF.

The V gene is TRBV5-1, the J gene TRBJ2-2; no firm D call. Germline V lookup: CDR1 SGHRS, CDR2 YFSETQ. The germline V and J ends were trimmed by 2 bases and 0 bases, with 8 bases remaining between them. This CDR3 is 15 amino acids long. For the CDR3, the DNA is TGCGCCAGCAGCTTTGACACCGCGAACACCGGGGAGCTGTTTTTT. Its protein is CASSFDTANTGELFF.

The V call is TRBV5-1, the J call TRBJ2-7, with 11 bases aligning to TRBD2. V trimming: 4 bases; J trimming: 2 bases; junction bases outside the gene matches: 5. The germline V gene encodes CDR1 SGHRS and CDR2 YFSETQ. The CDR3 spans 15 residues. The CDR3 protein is CASSPGLAETYEQYF. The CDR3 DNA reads TGCGCCAGCAGCCCGGGACTAGCGGAAACCTACGAGCAGTACTTC.

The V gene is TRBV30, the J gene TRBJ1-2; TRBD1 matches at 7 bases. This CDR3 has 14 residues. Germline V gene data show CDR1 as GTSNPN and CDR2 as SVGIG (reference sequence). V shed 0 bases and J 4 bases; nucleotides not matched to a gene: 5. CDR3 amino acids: CAWSVLRQGYGYTF. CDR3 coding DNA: TGTGCCTGGAGTGTACTGAGACAGGGCTATGGCTACACCTTC.